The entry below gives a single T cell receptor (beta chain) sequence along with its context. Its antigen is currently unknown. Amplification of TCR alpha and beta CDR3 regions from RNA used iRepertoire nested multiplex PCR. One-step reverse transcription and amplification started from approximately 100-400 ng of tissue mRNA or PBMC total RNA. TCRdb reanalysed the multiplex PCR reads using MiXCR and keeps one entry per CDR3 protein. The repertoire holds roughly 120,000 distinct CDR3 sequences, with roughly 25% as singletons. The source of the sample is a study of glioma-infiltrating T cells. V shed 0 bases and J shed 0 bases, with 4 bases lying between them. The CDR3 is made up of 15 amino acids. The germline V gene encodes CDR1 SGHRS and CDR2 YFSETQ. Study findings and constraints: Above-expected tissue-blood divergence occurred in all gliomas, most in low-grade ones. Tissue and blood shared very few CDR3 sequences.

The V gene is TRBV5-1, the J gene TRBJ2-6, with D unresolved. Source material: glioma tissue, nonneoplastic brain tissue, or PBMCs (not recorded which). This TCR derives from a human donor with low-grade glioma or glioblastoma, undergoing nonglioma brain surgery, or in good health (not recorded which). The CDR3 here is CASSLGASGANVLTF. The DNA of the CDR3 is TGCGCCAGCAGCTTGGGGGCCTCTGGGGCCAACGTCCTGACTTTC.